A selection of T cell receptor beta chains follows, all from one sample in a study of early T cells in non-severe SARS-CoV-2 infection. TCRdb fed the 5' RACE reads into MiXCR, producing one record per CDR3 protein. Among 75,000 to 100,000 distinct CDR3 sequences listed, roughly 14% were seen once. What was sequenced was whole blood. The receptors here all came from an adult who was a healthcare worker with PCR-confirmed SARS-CoV-2 infection or an uninfected control (not recorded which). The CDR3 runs from the conserved cysteine through the conserved F or W. D genes are given only for firm matches.

J	D	V	CDR3
TRBJ1-6	TRBD1	TRBV11-2	CASSRPGQGSSPLHF
TRBJ1-3	-	TRBV5-1	CASSARDRDSGNTIYF
TRBJ2-5	-	TRBV19	CASRDYSQETQYF
TRBJ1-5	-	TRBV5-4	CASSLGANQPQHF
TRBJ1-4	-	TRBV25-1	CASSEFAEGPNEKLFF
TRBJ2-3	-	TRBV25-1	CASSRDGLNTDTQYF
TRBJ1-2	-	TRBV19	CASNQKDYGYTF
TRBJ2-3	TRBD2	TRBV5-4	CASSFGLAGPSTDTQYF
TRBJ2-3	TRBD1	TRBV7-9	CASSLGTGGFTDTQYF
TRBJ2-7	TRBD1	TRBV5-6	CASSYFPGTVKYEQYF
TRBJ1-3	TRBD1	TRBV4-1	CASSQDKGASSGNTIYF
TRBJ2-1	-	TRBV6-2/TRBV6-3	CASRIDSSYNEQFF
TRBJ1-2	-	TRBV30	CAWMGRRSYGYTF
TRBJ2-1	-	TRBV18	CASSTSNYRTAGGDEQFF
TRBJ1-2	-	TRBV5-1	CASSFATGNYGYTF
TRBJ1-4	-	TRBV15	CATSSMWDINEKLFF
TRBJ2-1	-	TRBV21-1	CASSILVAGGQVGEQFF
TRBJ1-6	TRBD1	TRBV6-6	CASSPDRTPPRNSPLHF
TRBJ1-6	-	TRBV5-1	CASSTSQPDSPLHF
TRBJ2-1	TRBD1	TRBV2	CASSAGQGPNEQFF
TRBJ1-1	-	TRBV20-1	CSARRANTEAFF
TRBJ1-2	-	TRBV20-1	CSARGYQGTWNGYTF
TRBJ2-3	-	TRBV12-3/TRBV12-4	CASSPERAATDTQYF